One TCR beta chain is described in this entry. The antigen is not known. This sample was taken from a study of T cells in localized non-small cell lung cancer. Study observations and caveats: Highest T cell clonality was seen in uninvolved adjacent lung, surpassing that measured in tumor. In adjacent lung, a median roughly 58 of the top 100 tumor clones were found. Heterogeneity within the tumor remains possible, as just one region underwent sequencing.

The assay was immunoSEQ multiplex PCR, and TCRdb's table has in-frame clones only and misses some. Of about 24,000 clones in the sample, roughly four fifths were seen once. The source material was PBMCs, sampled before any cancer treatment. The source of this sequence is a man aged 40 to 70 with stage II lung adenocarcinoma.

The CDR3 loop is CAIGVQGAMTYNEQFF. The CDR3 DNA reads TGTGCCATCGGAGTACAGGGGGCTATGACCTACAATGAGCAGTTCTTC. This chain uses TRBV10-3 with TRBJ2-1; 9 bases agree with TRBD1. V lost 8 bases and J lost 2; bases outside the gene matches: 10. The CDR3 is made up of 16 amino acids. From germline, CDR1 is ENHRY and CDR2 SYGVKD.